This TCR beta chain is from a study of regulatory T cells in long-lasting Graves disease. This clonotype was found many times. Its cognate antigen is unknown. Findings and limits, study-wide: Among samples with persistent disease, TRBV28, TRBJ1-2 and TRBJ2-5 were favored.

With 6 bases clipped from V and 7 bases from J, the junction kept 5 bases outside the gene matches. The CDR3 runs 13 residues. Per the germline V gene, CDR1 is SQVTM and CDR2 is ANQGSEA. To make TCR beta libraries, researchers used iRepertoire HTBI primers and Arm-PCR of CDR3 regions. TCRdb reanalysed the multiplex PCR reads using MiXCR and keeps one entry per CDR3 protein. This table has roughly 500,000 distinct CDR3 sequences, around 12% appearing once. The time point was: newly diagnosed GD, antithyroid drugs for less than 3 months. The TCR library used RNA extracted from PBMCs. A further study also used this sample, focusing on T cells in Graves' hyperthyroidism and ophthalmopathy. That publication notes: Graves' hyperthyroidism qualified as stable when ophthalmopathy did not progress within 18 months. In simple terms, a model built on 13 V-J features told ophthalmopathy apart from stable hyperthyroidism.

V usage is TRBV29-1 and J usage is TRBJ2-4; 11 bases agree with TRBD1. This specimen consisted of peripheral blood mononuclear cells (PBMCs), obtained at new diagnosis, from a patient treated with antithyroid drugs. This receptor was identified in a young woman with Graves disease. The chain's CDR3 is CSVVRDRGNIQYF. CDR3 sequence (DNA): TGCAGCGTCGTCCGGGACAGGGGGAACATTCAGTACTTC.